The following is a T cell receptor beta chain sequence with its context. This entry belongs to a study of blood T cell repertoires in COVID-19. About the research overall: The United States, Italy and Spain were the sources of the acute and convalescent COVID-19 samples. Sources were T cells, B-cell-depleted T cells, or PBMCs; the material itself was cDNA or gDNA.

This CDR3 is 15 amino acids long. Germline-derived CDR1 and CDR2 are MNHNS and SASEGT. V was pared by 2 bases and J by 6 bases, with 8 bases of the junction left unmatched. Authors' data handling: Nucleated cell number was recorded as an estimate derived from reference gene primer amplification. TCRdb keeps only in-frame clones here, not all; method: immunoSEQ multiplex PCR. V, J and clone size derive from that table, while D and trimming were established from the DNA sequence. The sample contains 130,000 or so clones, 75% to 90% of which appear only once. The rearrangement uses TRBV6-1 and TRBJ1-1; 8 bases line up with TRBD1. Sample: peripheral blood. The receptor's source is a woman in her forties or fifties who had recovered from COVID-19. CDR3 loop: CASSEYTGGGAEAFF. Written as DNA, the CDR3 is TGTGCCAGCAGTGAATATACAGGGGGTGGAGCTGAAGCTTTCTTT.